A selection of T cell receptor beta chains follows, all from one sample in a study of T cell repertoires in cytomegalovirus infection. TCRdb reprocessed the reads with MiXCR, giving one entry per CDR3 protein. Of about 770,000 distinct CDR3 sequences detected, 29% appear once; the ten largest clones hold 10% to 15%. Their antigens are not known. The material sequenced was cultured CD8+ T cells from PBMCs, taken from culture after CMV antigen stimulation. Receptors originate from a human donor in good health (CMV status not recorded). Some clones in this sample may be carry-over from other donors' samples. CDR3s include the opening cysteine and the closing phenylalanine or tryptophan. D genes are given only for firm matches. Clone size is not always given. Where it is, it says once, few, many or a class for expanded clones.

abundance	j_gene	d_gene	v_gene	CDR3aa	CDR3nt
NA	TRBJ2-1	NA	TRBV20-1	CSARDRAGLLDEQFF	TGCAGTGCTAGAGATCGGGCGGGGCTGCTCGATGAGCAGTTCTTC
few	TRBJ2-7	TRBD1	TRBV4-1	CASSPTRTGYEQYF	TGCGCCAGCAGCCCTACCCGGACAGGATACGAGCAGTACTTC
many	TRBJ2-1	TRBD2	TRBV12-3/TRBV12-4	CASSSSFRTSGVRSSYNEQFF	TGTGCCAGCAGCTCAAGTTTCCGGACTAGCGGGGTCCGTAGCTCCTACAATGAGCAGTTCTTC
few	TRBJ2-3	NA	TRBV27	CASSDIFDTQYF	TGTGCCAGCAGTGACATATTCGATACGCAGTATTTT
NA	TRBJ1-5	NA	TRBV7-8	CASGLSGAQPQHF	TGTGCCAGCGGTTTATCCGGGGCTCAGCCCCAGCATTTT
many	TRBJ1-5	NA	TRBV7-6	CASSLGGGSGPQHF	TGTGCCAGCAGCTTGGGTGGTGGTTCGGGGCCCCAGCATTTT
NA	TRBJ2-7	TRBD2	TRBV6-2/TRBV6-3	CASTRQRGAYEQYF	TGTGCCAGCACCCGTCAGCGGGGAGCCTACGAGCAGTACTTC
NA	TRBJ1-1	TRBD1	TRBV14	CASSLWDSLTEAFF	TGTGCCAGCAGCCTATGGGACAGTCTCACTGAAGCTTTCTTT
few	TRBJ1-1	NA	TRBV27	CASSFVRVLYTEAFF	TGTGCCAGCAGTTTCGTCAGGGTGTTGTACACTGAAGCTTTCTTT
NA	TRBJ2-2	TRBD1	TRBV9	CASSLTTGVGTGELFF	TGTGCCAGCAGCCTCACGACAGGGGTTGGGACCGGGGAGCTGTTTTTT
NA	TRBJ1-6	NA	TRBV6-6	CASSYTDYNSPLHF	TGTGCCAGCAGTTACACAGACTATAATTCACCCCTCCACTTT
many	TRBJ1-6	TRBD1	TRBV7-9	CASSLATGGAGGSPLHF	TGTGCCAGCAGCTTAGCGACAGGGGGCGCAGGGGGTTCACCCCTCCACTTT
few	TRBJ2-2	TRBD1	TRBV11-3	CASSARDRGTNTGELFF	TGTGCCAGCAGCGCACGGGACAGGGGTACGAACACCGGGGAGCTGTTTTTT
few	TRBJ2-2	NA	TRBV12-3/TRBV12-4	CASSLPGNTGELFF	TGTGCCAGCAGTTTACCTGGGAACACCGGGGAGCTGTTTTTT
many	TRBJ2-3	NA	TRBV7-8	CASSLVRYSTDTQYF	TGTGCCAGCAGCTTAGTGCGCTATAGCACAGATACGCAGTATTTT
few	TRBJ2-7	NA	TRBV7-9	CASSLNQPEQYF	TGTGCCAGCAGCTTAAACCAACCCGAGCAGTACTTC
few	TRBJ2-2	TRBD2	TRBV7-9	CASTTTSGGYTGELFF	TGTGCCAGCACAACGACTAGCGGGGGTTACACCGGGGAGCTGTTTTTT
few	TRBJ2-2	NA	TRBV6-5	CASSYSFDARTGELFF	TGTGCCAGCAGTTACTCTTTCGACGCGCGGACCGGGGAGCTGTTTTTT
few	TRBJ2-3	TRBD1	TRBV11-3	CASSFNRQGYDTQYF	TGTGCCAGCAGCTTTAATCGACAGGGGTACGATACGCAGTATTTT
NA	TRBJ2-1	NA	TRBV6-6	CASSPSGNYNEQFF	TGTGCCAGCAGTCCATCGGGAAACTACAATGAGCAGTTCTTC
NA	TRBJ1-6	NA	TRBV7-9	CASSGGKFNNSPLHF	TGTGCCAGCAGCGGAGGGAAGTTTAATAATTCACCCCTCCACTTT
many	TRBJ1-1	TRBD1	TRBV7-2	CASSQGEGDTEAFF	TGTGCCAGCAGCCAGGGGGAGGGGGACACTGAAGCTTTCTTT
NA	TRBJ2-7	NA	TRBV7-6	CATERYYEQYF	TGTGCCACGGAGCGGTACTACGAGCAGTACTTC
NA	TRBJ2-1	NA	TRBV13	CASSLETRNEQFF	TGTGCCAGCAGCTTAGAGACGAGAAATGAGCAGTTCTTC
few	TRBJ2-6	NA	TRBV6-5	CASSAFSGANVLTF	TGTGCCAGCAGCGCTTTCTCAGGGGCCAACGTCCTGACTTTC
NA	TRBJ2-4	TRBD1	TRBV7-2	CASSLAGETGYIQYF	TGTGCCAGCAGCTTAGCAGGGGAGACAGGGTACATTCAGTACTTC
many	TRBJ2-4	TRBD2	TRBV20-1	CSAIPQALAGGIQYF	TGCAGTGCTATCCCCCAAGCACTAGCGGGGGGAATTCAGTACTTC
NA	TRBJ2-4	TRBD2	TRBV6-6	CASRSISGVTKNIQYF	TGTGCCAGCAGATCTATTAGCGGGGTGACCAAAAACATTCAGTACTTC
NA	TRBJ2-1	NA	TRBV10-3	CAISDWRTPGHEQFF	TGTGCCATCAGTGATTGGCGGACGCCTGGTCATGAGCAGTTCTTC
NA	TRBJ2-7	NA	TRBV27	CASSLDAFQAYEQYF	TGTGCCAGCAGTTTGGACGCATTTCAAGCCTACGAGCAGTACTTC
NA	TRBJ1-1	NA	TRBV12-3/TRBV12-4	CVSTRLETGKRGEAFF	TGTGTCAGCACCCGCTTGGAGACGGGCAAACGGGGTGAAGCTTTCTTT
NA	TRBJ2-4	NA	TRBV20-1	CSARDKGWNIQYF	TGCAGTGCTAGAGATAAGGGATGGAACATTCAGTACTTC
NA	TRBJ1-4	NA	TRBV5-3	CASSLGQPDSTNEKLFF	TGTGCCAGCAGCTTAGGACAGCCAGACTCAACTAATGAAAAACTGTTTTTT
NA	TRBJ2-5	NA	TRBV12-5	CASGLRGEETQYF	TGTGCTAGTGGTTTACGAGGGGAAGAGACCCAGTACTTC
few	TRBJ1-2	NA	TRBV29-1	CSVESVYVPGDYGYTF	TGCAGCGTTGAATCGGTGTACGTCCCAGGGGACTATGGCTACACCTTC
NA	TRBJ2-3	TRBD2	TRBV4-1	CASSQEASGGVDTQYF	TGCGCCAGCAGCCAAGAGGCTAGCGGGGGAGTAGATACGCAGTATTTT
NA	TRBJ2-4	TRBD1	TRBV4-2	CASSQEGQGTDIQYF	TGTGCCAGCAGCCAAGAAGGACAGGGGACTGACATTCAGTACTTC
NA	TRBJ1-1	NA	TRBV6-5	CASGSITEAFF	TGTGCCTCCGGATCTATCACTGAAGCTTTCTTT
few	TRBJ2-7	TRBD1	TRBV5-8	CASPRQGRSSYEQYF	TGTGCCAGCCCTAGACAGGGTCGGAGCTCCTACGAGCAGTACTTC
NA	TRBJ2-2	NA	TRBV6-1	CASSALEKTGELFF	TGTGCCAGCAGTGCCCTGGAAAAGACCGGGGAGCTGTTTTTT
NA	TRBJ1-3	NA	TRBV13	CASSTGLPNTIYF	TGTGCCAGCAGCACTGGACTTCCAAACACCATATATTTT
NA	TRBJ2-1	NA	TRBV10-3	CASFGSQGSSGNEQFF	TGTGCCTCCTTCGGGTCCCAGGGTAGTTCGGGCAATGAGCAGTTCTTC
NA	TRBJ1-1	NA	TRBV2	CASHSRGPEAFF	TGTGCCAGCCACAGCAGGGGTCCTGAAGCTTTCTTT
few	TRBJ2-7	NA	TRBV29-1	CSVDFPPKYEQYF	TGCAGCGTTGATTTTCCCCCTAAGTACGAGCAGTACTTC
NA	TRBJ2-1	NA	TRBV7-9	CASSSWRTGEDNEQFF	TGTGCCAGCAGCTCCTGGAGGACGGGGGAAGACAATGAGCAGTTCTTC
NA	TRBJ2-5	NA	TRBV15	CATSRDQETQYF	TGTGCCACCAGCAGAGATCAAGAGACCCAGTACTTC
NA	TRBJ1-2	NA	TRBV10-3	CATEWGSGYTF	TGTGCCACGGAGTGGGGCTCTGGCTACACCTTC
NA	TRBJ2-3	TRBD1	TRBV7-9	CASSLAGGFPTDTQYF	TGTGCCAGCAGCTTGGCAGGGGGTTTTCCCACAGATACGCAGTATTTT
few	TRBJ1-1	NA	TRBV4-1	CASSNDQGLGTEAFF	TGCGCCAGCAGCAACGACCAGGGTTTGGGTACTGAAGCTTTCTTT
NA	TRBJ2-3	TRBD2	TRBV6-2/TRBV6-3	CASSPSRGRGPDTQYF	TGTGCCAGCAGCCCCTCCCGGGGGAGGGGTCCAGATACGCAGTATTTT
NA	TRBJ1-1	NA	TRBV7-9	CASTLLRGAVEAFF	TGTGCCAGCACTCTCTTGAGGGGGGCGGTTGAAGCTTTCTTT